The next 16 T cell receptor beta chains were all read from a single sample in a study of cytomegalovirus exposure and HLA in healthy donors. The study ran its PCR with 60 Vbeta and 13 Jbeta primers. The method was immunoSEQ multiplex PCR; TCRdb's version includes in-frame clones alone and lacks a portion of them. The sample lists tens of thousands of clones; roughly 80% were seen once. The sample taken for sequencing was PBMCs. These receptors were taken from a male donor in good health and CMV-seropositive.

V usage is TRBV7-9 and J usage is TRBJ1-4; D unclear. Between the trimmed V and J ends, which lost 0 bases and 7 bases, there was a span of 9 bases. Germline CDR1 and CDR2: SEHNR and FQNEAQ (reference sequence). CDR3 length equals 14 residues. CDR3 residues: CASSLAGSAEKLFF. For the CDR3, the DNA is TGTGCCAGCAGCTTAGCAGGGAGCGCTGAAAAACTGTTTTTT.

The chain is built from TRBV12-2 and TRBJ1-3; TRBD1 is the table's D call and was not checked against the DNA. TRBV12-2 is a listed pseudogene. The CDR3 spans 17 residues. CDR3 residues: CASRPLPQGDSGNTIYF. CDR3 coding DNA: TGTGCAAGTCGCCCCCTCCCCCAGGGCGACTCTGGAAACACCATATATTTT.

This sequence joins TRBV2 and TRBJ1-6; no definite D call. V was shortened by 4 bases and J by 13 bases, with 11 bases between the two germline ends. The CDR3 is 12 amino acids. Germline V gene data show CDR1 as SNHLY and CDR2 as FYNNEI. The CDR3 region has the DNA TGTGCCAGCAGTGCTTTAGATCCCCCCCTCCACTTT. It encodes CASSALDPPLHF.

The chain carries TRBV15 and TRBJ1-5, with TRBD1 matching over 7 bases. The CDR3 consists of 15 residues. The germline V gene encodes CDR1 LNHNV and CDR2 YYDKDF (reference sequence). Trimming cost V 3 bases and J 3 bases; bases outside gene matches: 5. CDR3 protein: CATSRTGSSNQPQHF. As DNA, the CDR3 is TGTGCCACCAGCAGGACAGGGTCTTCCAATCAGCCCCAGCATTTT.

This chain joins TRBV19 and TRBJ2-5; D might be TRBD1 (5 bases). V dropped 0 bases and J dropped 5 bases, with 13 bases sitting between them. Germline V gene lookup returns CDR1 LNHDA and CDR2 SQIVND (reference sequence). The CDR3 is made up of 15 amino acids. This CDR3 reads CASSIEGDSWETQYF. As DNA, the CDR3 is TGTGCCAGTAGTATAGAAGGCGACAGCTGGGAGACCCAGTACTTC.

The chain joins TRBV29-1 to TRBJ2-5; perhaps TRBD1 as D (6 bases). The DNA end favors TRBJ2-7, so the J call may be wrong. The CDR3 is 11 amino acids. Germline lookup yields CDR1 SQVTM and CDR2 ANQGSEA. The CDR3 region has the DNA TGCAGCGTTGGACAGGCCTACGAGCAGTACTTC. Encoded protein: CSVGQAYEQYF.

The genes are TRBV5-5 and TRBJ2-5; TRBD1 agrees at 7 bases. Germline V CDR1 and CDR2: SGHKS, YYEKEE (reference sequence). The CDR3 sequence is 14 residues long. The V and J ends lost 1 base and 1 base, in that order; junction bases with no gene match: 1. CDR3 sequence: CASSLKGAQETQYF. The DNA of the CDR3 is TGTGCCAGCAGCTTGAAGGGGGCCCAAGAGACCCAGTACTTC.

The V and J genes are TRBV5-1 and TRBJ1-4, with no clear D. The length of the CDR3 is 15 residues. V lost 7 bases, J lost 2 bases, and 15 bases lay in between. The germline V gene has CDR1 SGHRS and CDR2 YFSETQ. The DNA of the CDR3 is TGCGCCAGCCGGGAAACGCTTGCGACTAATGAAAAACTGTTTTTT. It codes for CASRETLATNEKLFF.

The table lists this clone with a few counts. The J gene is TRBJ1-5, the V gene TRBV7-9, with D unresolved. The CDR3 runs to 14 residues. CDR1 and CDR2 (germline): SEHNR, FQNEAQ (reference sequence). V lost 4 bases, J lost 6 bases, and 13 bases lay in between. CDR3 region: CASSSSEALQPQHF. The CDR3 DNA is TGTGCCAGCAGCTCCTCGGAGGCACTTCAGCCCCAGCATTTT.

The gene calls are TRBV5-1 and TRBJ2-5; TRBD2 matches at 11 bases. With 3 bases clipped from V and 2 bases from J, the junction kept 3 bases outside the gene matches. The CDR3 has 15 residues. Germline V gene lookup returns CDR1 SGHRS and CDR2 YFSETQ. The CDR3 here is CASSSGLAVQETQYF. Written as DNA, the CDR3 is TGCGCCAGCAGCTCGGGACTAGCGGTACAAGAGACCCAGTACTTC.

V usage is TRBV11-2 and J usage is TRBJ1-1, with 8 bases that match TRBD1. This CDR3 is built from 13 residues. The J segment lost 5 bases and the V segment lost 5 bases, leaving 4 bases of the junction unmatched. Germline loops: CDR1 SGHAT, CDR2 FQNNGV. The CDR3 region has the DNA TGTGCCAGCAGCCTCGGGACAGGTACTGAAGCTTTCTTT. This gives the protein CASSLGTGTEAFF. Based on the CDR3 plus reference TRBV11-2 and TRBJ1-1, the full variable domain is EAGVAQSPRYKIIEKRQSVAFWCNPISGHATLYWYQQILGQGPKLLIQFQNNGVVDDSQLPKDRFSAERLKGVDSTLKIQPAKLEDSAVYLCASSLGTGTEAFFGQGTRLTVV.

V is TRBV7-9 and J is TRBJ1-5; D uncertain. Germline V gives CDR1 SEHNR, CDR2 FQNEAQ (reference sequence). The V end was cut by 5 bases, the J end by 7 bases, with 18 bases between. CDR3 size: 15 residues. The CDR3 loop reads CASSPKGSRGQPQHF. CDR3 DNA: TGTGCCAGCAGCCCCAAAGGGAGTCGAGGGCAGCCCCAGCATTTT. Looking up the rest from reference TRBV7-9 and TRBJ1-5 gives the full variable domain: DTGVSQNPRHKITKRGQNVTFRCDPISEHNRLYWYRQTLGQGPEFLTYFQNEAQLEKSRLLSDRFSAERPKGSFSTLEIQRTEQGDSAMYLCASSPKGSRGQPQHFGDGTRLSIL.

The rearrangement joins TRBV2 to TRBJ2-7; the match to TRBD1 covers 8 bases. The CDR3 has 15 residues. CDR1 is SNHLY, CDR2 FYNNEI, per germline. With 2 bases clipped from V and 5 bases from J, the junction kept 8 bases outside the gene matches. The CDR3 nucleotides read TGTGCCAGCAGTGAACATCCCGCAGGGGGCCACGAGCAGTACTTC. It encodes CASSEHPAGGHEQYF.

V usage is TRBV11-2 and J usage is TRBJ1-4; D gene ambiguous. From germline, CDR1 is SGHAT and CDR2 FQNNGV. CDR3 length equals 17 residues. V lost 5 bases and J lost 0, with 16 bases in between. The DNA for the CDR3 is TGTGCCAGCAGCCCCCCCCGGGTTAGCACAACTAATGAAAAACTGTTTTTT. The encoded protein is CASSPPRVSTTNEKLFF.

This clone was seen a few times. The V call is TRBV6-1, the J call TRBJ1-1, with D uncertain. Trimming left V 5 bases short and J 10 bases short, with 17 bases between. Germline V lookup: CDR1 MNHNS, CDR2 SASEGT. The CDR3 sequence is 13 residues long. The CDR3 DNA reads as TGTGCCAGCAGTCTTCGTCCGGGATTGGGAGCTTTCTTT. Its translation is CASSLRPGLGAFF.

The chain has TRBV30 and TRBJ1-5; TRBD1 agrees at 10 bases. Germline trimming cut 0 bases from V and 7 bases from J; bases unmatched to any gene: 6. The CDR3 covers 15 residues. The germline gives CDR1 GTSNPN, CDR2 SVGIG (reference sequence). The CDR3 sequence: CAWSVETGGGQPQHF. CDR3 sequence (DNA): TGTGCCTGGAGTGTGGAGACAGGGGGCGGGCAGCCCCAGCATTTT.